These T cell receptor beta chains were read from a single sample in a study of blood T cell repertoires in COVID-19. Here immunoSEQ multiplex PCR was the method, and the copy in TCRdb shows in-frame clones only, minus some. The data show a few hundred thousand clones, approximately 85% seen once. Sequenced: peripheral blood. The receptors here all came from a human donor in a cohort sampled during active COVID-19. The CDR3 runs from the conserved cysteine through the conserved F or W. D genes are given only for firm matches. A clone size is listed for some rows: how often the clone was seen (once, few, many), or a class if it is expanded.

CDR3 DNA	CDR3 protein	V gene	clone size	J gene	D gene
TGTGCCACTTCAACAGGGATCTATAATTCACCCCTCCACTTT	CATSTGIYNSPLHF	TRBV19	.	TRBJ1-6	.
TGTGCCAGCAGCCTGCGACCAGGGGTCGGAGAGACCCAGTACTTC	CASSLRPGVGETQYF	TRBV7-3	once	TRBJ2-5	.
TGCGCCAGCAGCTCGGGACAGGGGGTGAAGTTCTTC	CASSSGQGVKFF	TRBV5-1	.	TRBJ2-1	TRBD1
TGTGCCAGCAGCTTACAGGGATATAGCAATCAGCCCCAGCATTTT	CASSLQGYSNQPQHF	TRBV5-8	many	TRBJ1-5	.
TGTGCCAGCAGCTTAGTAGGGACAACCCCGGGCAGGGCTTTCTTT	CASSLVGTTPGRAFF	TRBV7-2	.	TRBJ1-1	.
TGTGCCATCAGTGGGAGAAACCAAGAGACCCAGTACTTC	CAISGRNQETQYF	TRBV10-3	.	TRBJ2-5	.
TGTGCCAGCAGCCCCCGGTTCACCGGGGAGCTGTTTTTT	CASSPRFTGELFF	TRBV7-3	.	TRBJ2-2	.
TGTGCCAGCAGTGAATTAGTTCGTCACGAGCAGTACTTC	CASSELVRHEQYF	TRBV6-1	.	TRBJ2-7	.
TGTGCCAGCTCACCGATCGGCACTAACTCTGGAAACACCATATATTTT	CASSPIGTNSGNTIYF	TRBV18	few	TRBJ1-3	.
TGTGCCAGCAGCCCGGTTAGAGCGGGGGGGCCCAATGAGCAGTTCTTC	CASSPVRAGGPNEQFF	TRBV7-7	.	TRBJ2-1	TRBD2
TGTGCCAGCAGCGATGACGCCGCGGGAGGGGACACTGAAGCTTTCTTT	CASSDDAAGGDTEAFF	TRBV7-9	.	TRBJ1-1	.
TGTGCCATCAGCCGACAGGGGCCCACAGATACGCAGTATTTT	CAISRQGPTDTQYF	TRBV10-3	.	TRBJ2-3	TRBD1
TGCGCCAGCAGCCCACCTCCGGGACTAGCGGGGTACAATGAGCAGTTCTTC	CASSPPPGLAGYNEQFF	TRBV5-1	once	TRBJ2-1	TRBD2
TGCGCCAGCAGCTTGGACACGAACACCGGGGAGCTGTTTTTT	CASSLDTNTGELFF	TRBV5-1	.	TRBJ2-2	.
TGTGCCTGGAGTCCCCGTAGTGGGGGCCTTTACTCCTACGAGCAGTACTTC	CAWSPRSGGLYSYEQYF	TRBV30	.	TRBJ2-7	.
TGTGCCAGCAGCCCGGGGTTAGCGGGGGCCCCCTCCTACAATGAGCAGTTCTTC	CASSPGLAGAPSYNEQFF	TRBV9	.	TRBJ2-1	TRBD2
TGTGCCAGCAACCTAGGGCGGAGCGGCTCTGGAAACACCATATATTTT	CASNLGRSGSGNTIYF	TRBV13	.	TRBJ1-3	.
TGTGCCAGCAGCTCCGGTCTCGTAGTGTTTTTT	CASSSGLVVFF	TRBV11-2	.	TRBJ2-2	.
TGTGCCAGCAGTTACGAAGACAGCAGGGGTTCACCCCTCCACTTT	CASSYEDSRGSPLHF	TRBV6-5	.	TRBJ1-6	.
TGTGCCTGGAGTGTTGGGAGATATGGCTACACCTTC	CAWSVGRYGYTF	TRBV30	.	TRBJ1-2	.
TGTGCCAGCAGTTTGACGGGGAGTGATGAGCAGTTCTTC	CASSLTGSDEQFF	TRBV12-3/TRBV12-4	.	TRBJ2-1	.
TGTGCCAGCAGCGTTCAGGGGGCGCCCGGGGAGCTGTTTTTT	CASSVQGAPGELFF	TRBV11-2	.	TRBJ2-2	TRBD1
TGTGCCAGTAGCCCGAAGGCAGGTGAAGCTTTCTTT	CASSPKAGEAFF	TRBV19	.	TRBJ1-1	.
TGTGCTAGTGGTTTGGTAAATTTGGGACAGGGAGATTTCAGTCAGCCCCAGCATTTT	CASGLVNLGQGDFSQPQHF	TRBV12-5	.	TRBJ1-5	TRBD1
TGTGCCAGCAGCGTGACAGGCAACACTGAAGCTTTCTTT	CASSVTGNTEAFF	TRBV7-3	few	TRBJ1-1	.
TGTGCCAGCAGCCCCCGGGTCGATTCACCCCTCCACTTT	CASSPRVDSPLHF	TRBV5-6	.	TRBJ1-6	.
TGTGCCAGCAGTATGACAGGGGAGGGGTCCTACGAGCAGTACTTC	CASSMTGEGSYEQYF	TRBV19	once	TRBJ2-7	.
TGTGCCAGCAGTGAGGGCTACGGACTCCCTAACTATGGCTACACCTTC	CASSEGYGLPNYGYTF	TRBV6-1	.	TRBJ1-2	.
TGTGCCAGCAGAGTAGTAGTTGCAACTAATGAAAAACTGTTTTTT	CASRVVVATNEKLFF	TRBV6-5	.	TRBJ1-4	.
TGTGCCAGCACCAGCGGGACGGGAAACACCATATATTTT	CASTSGTGNTIYF	TRBV9	few	TRBJ1-3	.
TGTGCCAGCAGCTTGGCGGGGCAGAGGGCCTACAATGAGCAGTTCTTC	CASSLAGQRAYNEQFF	TRBV11-3	.	TRBJ2-1	.
TGTGCCAGCAGCACACAGGGTAAACCTGAAGCTTTCTTT	CASSTQGKPEAFF	TRBV28	.	TRBJ1-1	.
TGTGCCAGCAGCTACCGACAGGGTAGGGCGAACTATGGCTACACCTTC	CASSYRQGRANYGYTF	TRBV7-9	.	TRBJ1-2	TRBD1
TGTGCCAGCAGCTTAGGTCGATCCCAGGGCGAGCAGTACTTC	CASSLGRSQGEQYF	TRBV13	once	TRBJ2-7	.
TGTGCCAGCAGCCACAGCGGGAAGAACACTGAAGCTTTCTTT	CASSHSGKNTEAFF	TRBV3-1/TRBV3-2	few	TRBJ1-1	.
TGTGCCAGCAGCTTAGAAATCGGGACAGACAACTATGGCTACACCTTC	CASSLEIGTDNYGYTF	TRBV7-9	.	TRBJ1-2	TRBD1
TGTGCCAGCAGCTTTGAGACAGTGCGCAATTCACCCCTCCACTTT	CASSFETVRNSPLHF	TRBV11-2	.	TRBJ1-6	.
TGTGCCAGCAGTTTGGACAGGGCGGGGACTGAAGCTTTCTTT	CASSLDRAGTEAFF	TRBV27	.	TRBJ1-1	TRBD1
TGTGCCAGCAGCCCAGGATCGGAGACCCAGTACTTC	CASSPGSETQYF	TRBV3-1/TRBV3-2	.	TRBJ2-5	.
TGTGCCAGCAGTCCCGATAAGCTAAGCTCCTACAATGAGCAGTTCTTC	CASSPDKLSSYNEQFF	TRBV27	.	TRBJ2-1	.
TGCGCCAGCAGCCAGGGGACAGCCTCTGGAAACACCATATATTTT	CASSQGTASGNTIYF	TRBV4-1	.	TRBJ1-3	TRBD1